These T cell receptor beta chains were read from a single sample in a study of cytomegalovirus exposure and HLA in healthy donors. The table came from immunoSEQ multiplex PCR; TCRdb's copy has only in-frame clones and leaves some out. The profile shows tens of thousands of clones, around 69% of them singletons. The sample consisted of PBMCs. These receptor sequences come from a woman in her twenties or thirties in good health and CMV-seropositive. Both conserved end residues are part of each CDR3. The order of the fields is J gene, D gene, V gene, CDR3 length, clone size, CDR3 protein, CDR3 DNA. D genes are given only for firm matches. Clone size is not always given. Where it is, it says once, few, many or a class for expanded clones.

j_call: TRBJ1-1
d_call: .
v_call: TRBV30
cdr3_length: 12
clone_size: .
cdr3_aa: CAWSSGATEAFF
cdr3_nt: TGTGCCTGGAGTTCTGGGGCCACTGAAGCTTTCTTT

j_call: TRBJ1-4
d_call: .
v_call: TRBV7-9
cdr3_length: 14
clone_size: .
cdr3_aa: CASTPSGLVEKLFF
cdr3_nt: TGTGCCAGCACCCCATCCGGACTTGTTGAAAAACTGTTTTTT

j_call: TRBJ1-1
d_call: .
v_call: TRBV18
cdr3_length: 15
clone_size: .
cdr3_aa: CASSPLQGEDTEAFF
cdr3_nt: TGTGCCAGCTCACCCCTCCAGGGTGAGGACACTGAAGCTTTCTTT

j_call: TRBJ1-2
d_call: .
v_call: TRBV6-1
cdr3_length: 13
clone_size: few
cdr3_aa: CASSPGGNYGYTF
cdr3_nt: TGTGCCAGCAGTCCCGGGGGTAATTATGGCTACACCTTC

j_call: TRBJ1-3
d_call: TRBD1
v_call: TRBV18
cdr3_length: 14
clone_size: .
cdr3_aa: CASSVGTDGNAIYF
cdr3_nt: TGTGCCAGCTCAGTCGGGACAGACGGAAACGCCATATATTTT

j_call: TRBJ1-3
d_call: TRBD1
v_call: TRBV7-6
cdr3_length: 16
clone_size: .
cdr3_aa: CASSLEGTGIGNTIYF
cdr3_nt: TGTGCCAGCAGCTTAGAGGGGACAGGGATCGGAAACACCATATATTTT

j_call: TRBJ1-1
d_call: TRBD1
v_call: TRBV5-4
cdr3_length: 15
clone_size: .
cdr3_aa: CASSLVDRGGTEAFF
cdr3_nt: TGTGCCAGCAGCTTAGTAGACAGGGGAGGCACTGAAGCTTTCTTT

j_call: TRBJ1-2
d_call: .
v_call: TRBV10-2
cdr3_length: 17
clone_size: once
cdr3_aa: CASSSGLTGRGNYGYTF
cdr3_nt: TGCGCCAGCAGTTCGGGCCTCACAGGGAGGGGTAACTATGGCTACACCTTC

j_call: TRBJ1-4
d_call: .
v_call: TRBV5-5
cdr3_length: 16
clone_size: .
cdr3_aa: CASSSLPGGREEKLFF
cdr3_nt: TGTGCCAGCAGCTCCCTGCCCGGGGGGCGCGAAGAAAAACTGTTTTTT

j_call: TRBJ2-1
d_call: TRBD2
v_call: TRBV11-2
cdr3_length: 16
clone_size: once
cdr3_aa: CARSQPVAGGRTEQFF
cdr3_nt: TGTGCCCGCAGCCAGCCCGTAGCGGGAGGGCGTACTGAGCAGTTCTTC

j_call: TRBJ1-2
d_call: .
v_call: TRBV6-5
cdr3_length: 14
clone_size: .
cdr3_aa: CASSPTGSSYGYPF
cdr3_nt: TGTGCCAGCAGCCCGACAGGATCCAGTTATGGCTACCCCTTC

j_call: TRBJ2-3
d_call: TRBD2
v_call: TRBV7-2
cdr3_length: 16
clone_size: .
cdr3_aa: CASSLRSGGASDTQYF
cdr3_nt: TGTGCCAGCAGCTTACGTAGCGGGGGCGCCTCAGATACGCAGTATTTT

j_call: TRBJ1-5
d_call: .
v_call: TRBV19
cdr3_length: 16
clone_size: .
cdr3_aa: CAFLPPGDGNNQPQHF
cdr3_nt: TGTGCCTTTCTCCCCCCGGGAGACGGAAACAATCAGCCCCAGCATTTT

j_call: TRBJ1-5
d_call: TRBD1
v_call: TRBV7-8
cdr3_length: 18
clone_size: .
cdr3_aa: CASSLAIYDRASNQPQHF
cdr3_nt: TGTGCCAGCAGCTTAGCGATATATGACAGGGCTAGCAATCAGCCCCAGCATTTT

j_call: TRBJ1-5
d_call: .
v_call: TRBV5-1
cdr3_length: 14
clone_size: .
cdr3_aa: CASSRTARNQPQHF
cdr3_nt: TGCGCCAGCAGTCGGACAGCCCGCAATCAGCCCCAGCATTTT

j_call: TRBJ2-5
d_call: .
v_call: TRBV6-6
cdr3_length: 16
clone_size: .
cdr3_aa: CASRVSRGSIQETQYF
cdr3_nt: TGTGCCAGCAGGGTCTCGCGGGGCTCCATCCAAGAGACCCAGTACTTC

j_call: TRBJ2-1
d_call: TRBD2
v_call: TRBV11-2
cdr3_length: 13
clone_size: .
cdr3_aa: CASSSGLTNEQFF
cdr3_nt: TGTGCCAGCAGCTCGGGACTAACCAATGAGCAGTTCTTC

j_call: TRBJ2-5
d_call: .
v_call: TRBV2
cdr3_length: 13
clone_size: .
cdr3_aa: CASKGDSQETQYF
cdr3_nt: TGTGCCAGCAAAGGAGACTCCCAAGAGACCCAGTACTTC

j_call: TRBJ2-5
d_call: TRBD1
v_call: TRBV10-3
cdr3_length: 14
clone_size: .
cdr3_aa: CAISVGTVQETQYF
cdr3_nt: TGTGCCATCAGTGTGGGGACAGTCCAAGAGACCCAGTACTTC

j_call: TRBJ1-5
d_call: .
v_call: TRBV19
cdr3_length: 15
clone_size: .
cdr3_aa: CASSPRGNSNQPQHF
cdr3_nt: TGTGCCAGTAGTCCCCGCGGGAATAGCAATCAGCCCCAGCATTTT

j_call: TRBJ1-3
d_call: TRBD1
v_call: TRBV7-6
cdr3_length: 13
clone_size: .
cdr3_aa: CASSLITGDTIYF
cdr3_nt: TGTGCCAGCAGCCTTATAACAGGGGACACCATATATTTT

j_call: TRBJ2-7
d_call: TRBD1
v_call: TRBV4-2
cdr3_length: 15
clone_size: .
cdr3_aa: CASSQAGTGVREQYF
cdr3_nt: TGTGCCAGCAGCCAAGCCGGGACAGGGGTGAGGGAGCAGTACTTC

j_call: TRBJ1-2
d_call: TRBD1
v_call: TRBV13
cdr3_length: 13
clone_size: .
cdr3_aa: CASSTRDSYGYTF
cdr3_nt: TGTGCCAGCAGCACCCGGGACAGCTATGGCTACACCTTC

j_call: TRBJ1-6
d_call: .
v_call: TRBV6-5
cdr3_length: 16
clone_size: .
cdr3_aa: CASSYSIGQGNSPLHF
cdr3_nt: TGTGCCAGCAGTTACTCGATTGGGCAGGGCAACTCACCCCTCCACTTT

j_call: TRBJ2-2
d_call: .
v_call: TRBV6-6
cdr3_length: 14
clone_size: .
cdr3_aa: CASSYSLATGELFF
cdr3_nt: TGTGCCAGCAGTTACTCGTTGGCCACCGGGGAGCTGTTTTTT

j_call: TRBJ2-5
d_call: TRBD2
v_call: TRBV5-6
cdr3_length: 15
clone_size: few
cdr3_aa: CASSFRGGGGETQYF
cdr3_nt: TGTGCCAGCAGCTTTCGTGGGGGCGGGGGGGAGACCCAGTACTTC

j_call: TRBJ2-1
d_call: .
v_call: TRBV7-9
cdr3_length: 14
clone_size: .
cdr3_aa: CASSLRGGADEQFF
cdr3_nt: TGTGCCAGCAGCCTACGAGGGGGGGCCGATGAGCAGTTCTTC

j_call: TRBJ1-6
d_call: .
v_call: TRBV12-1
cdr3_length: 16
clone_size: few
cdr3_aa: CASSFRHTAAGSPLHF
cdr3_nt: TGTGCCAGCAGCTTTCGGCATACAGCGGCCGGGTCACCCCTCCACTTT

j_call: TRBJ1-1
d_call: TRBD1
v_call: TRBV10-1
cdr3_length: 15
clone_size: .
cdr3_aa: CASRPGQAVNTEAFF
cdr3_nt: TGCGCCAGCAGACCGGGACAGGCAGTGAACACTGAAGCTTTCTTT

j_call: TRBJ1-2
d_call: TRBD1
v_call: TRBV2
cdr3_length: 15
clone_size: .
cdr3_aa: CASSEVDRAPGGYTF
cdr3_nt: TGTGCCAGCAGTGAAGTGGACAGGGCTCCGGGTGGCTACACCTTC

j_call: TRBJ1-6
d_call: .
v_call: TRBV5-1
cdr3_length: 16
clone_size: .
cdr3_aa: CASSLGSYSYNSPLHF
cdr3_nt: TGCGCCAGCAGCTTGGGGAGTTACTCCTATAATTCACCCCTCCACTTT

j_call: TRBJ2-7
d_call: .
v_call: TRBV6-1
cdr3_length: 16
clone_size: .
cdr3_aa: CASSGEDRTATYEQYF
cdr3_nt: TGTGCCAGCAGTGGCGAGGACCGGACAGCGACCTACGAGCAGTACTTC

j_call: TRBJ2-7
d_call: TRBD2
v_call: TRBV5-3
cdr3_length: 14
clone_size: .
cdr3_aa: CARSPPRGVYEQYF
cdr3_nt: TGTGCCAGAAGCCCTCCCCGGGGGGTCTACGAGCAGTACTTC

j_call: TRBJ1-4
d_call: .
v_call: TRBV5-1
cdr3_length: 15
clone_size: .
cdr3_aa: CASSSAPGADEKLFF
cdr3_nt: TGCGCCAGCAGCTCGGCCCCAGGGGCCGATGAAAAACTGTTTTTT

j_call: TRBJ2-7
d_call: .
v_call: TRBV6-5
cdr3_length: 13
clone_size: .
cdr3_aa: CASSHREPGEQYF
cdr3_nt: TGTGCCAGCAGTCACCGGGAGCCTGGAGAGCAGTACTTC

j_call: TRBJ2-5
d_call: .
v_call: TRBV20-1
cdr3_length: 11
clone_size: .
cdr3_aa: CSSRVSETQYF
cdr3_nt: TGCAGTTCTCGGGTTAGCGAGACCCAGTACTTC

j_call: TRBJ2-5
d_call: TRBD2
v_call: TRBV6-5
cdr3_length: 16
clone_size: .
cdr3_aa: CASSSSGRGFEETQYF
cdr3_nt: TGTGCCAGCAGTTCTAGCGGGAGAGGTTTCGAGGAGACCCAGTACTTC

j_call: TRBJ2-7
d_call: .
v_call: TRBV30
cdr3_length: 13
clone_size: .
cdr3_aa: CAWGGIYRYELYF
cdr3_nt: TGTGCCTGGGGGGGGATATATCGCTACGAGCTGTACTTC

j_call: TRBJ1-2
d_call: TRBD1
v_call: TRBV6-5
cdr3_length: 15
clone_size: .
cdr3_aa: CASSYGTEASYGYTF
cdr3_nt: TGTGCCAGCAGTTACGGGACAGAGGCGAGCTATGGCTACACCTTC

j_call: TRBJ1-5
d_call: TRBD1
v_call: TRBV19
cdr3_length: 13
clone_size: .
cdr3_aa: CASSIAGGQPQHF
cdr3_nt: TGTGCCAGTAGTATAGCAGGGGGTCAGCCCCAGCATTTT

j_call: TRBJ1-2
d_call: .
v_call: TRBV7-2
cdr3_length: 12
clone_size: .
cdr3_aa: CAITTGSRGYTF
cdr3_nt: TGTGCCATAACTACAGGGTCCCGGGGCTACACCTTC

j_call: TRBJ2-2
d_call: TRBD2
v_call: TRBV7-3
cdr3_length: 16
clone_size: .
cdr3_aa: CASSSSGSGWTGELFF
cdr3_nt: TGTGCCAGCAGCTCTAGCGGGAGTGGGTGGACCGGGGAGCTGTTTTTT

j_call: TRBJ1-4
d_call: TRBD1
v_call: TRBV2
cdr3_length: 15
clone_size: .
cdr3_aa: CASSEALGQNEKLFF
cdr3_nt: TGTGCCAGCAGTGAAGCGCTGGGACAGAATGAAAAACTGTTTTTT

j_call: TRBJ2-1
d_call: TRBD2
v_call: TRBV11-3
cdr3_length: 14
clone_size: few
cdr3_aa: CASSLAGGPDKQFF
cdr3_nt: TGTGCCAGCAGCTTAGCGGGAGGGCCAGATAAGCAGTTCTTC